This TCR beta chain was obtained from a study of patients and donors after allogeneic stem cell transplantation. This clonotype was seen a handful of times. One entry per CDR3 protein, called by TCRdb with MiXCR from the RT-PCR reads. This sample carries 90,000 to 120,000 distinct CDR3 sequences, 35% of them seen once, and the ten largest clones take around 27%. V dropped 4 bases and J dropped 3; count of bases not matched to a gene: 0. This CDR3 region has 12 residues. Germline V lookup: CDR1 SQVTM, CDR2 ANQGSEA. This receptor was taken from a human donor who was either an allogeneic HSCT recipient or a stem cell or donor lymphocyte infusion donor (not recorded which). It is not recorded whose cells these are; they may come from a transplant donor. The J gene is TRBJ1-1, the V gene TRBV29-1; 9 bases are shared with TRBD1. Source material: blood, either unsorted or a sorted T cell fraction (not recorded which). This CDR3 is CSVGQGDTEAFF. Written as DNA, the CDR3 is TGCAGCGTTGGACAGGGGGACACTGAAGCTTTCTTT.